This passage covers 24 T cell receptor beta chains from one sample sequenced in a study of T cells after posttransplantation cyclophosphamide. Clones were sequenced by immunoSEQ multiplex PCR, and TCRdb holds only the in-frame ones, with some missing. Altogether about 14,000 clones were found in the sample, and no singletons occur. Busulfan-fludarabine conditioning, marrow transplant, and cyclophosphamide on days +3 and +4 were administered. Material: PBMCs, obtained 1162 days after allogeneic stem cell transplant with posttransplant cyclophosphamide. Receptor source: a female patient aged 40 to 55 who received an allogeneic stem cell transplant from a related donor, was CMV-positive, and had no GVHD. Some T cells here may be from the graft donor.

This clone was detected only a few times. This chain uses TRBV9 with TRBJ2-7, with TRBD1 as a possible D gene (5 bases). The germline V gene has CDR1 SGDLS and CDR2 YYNGEE. The CDR3 has 13 residues. V was trimmed by 8 bases and J by 2 bases, leaving 14 bases between them. The DNA of the CDR3 is TGTGCCAGACAGGATTGCACCACCTACGAGCAGTACTTC. This encodes CARQDCTTYEQYF. The full variable domain, rest sourced from reference TRBV9 and TRBJ2-7, is DSGVTQTPKHLITATGQRVTLRCSPRSGDLSVYWYQQSLDQGLQFLIQYYNGEERAKGNILERFSAQQFPDLHSELNLSSLELGDSALYFCARQDCTTYEQYFGPGTRLTVT.

This clone was seen ten or more times. The chain employs TRBV12-5 and TRBJ1-3; a possible D gene is TRBD1 (6 bases). CDR1 is LGHNT and CDR2 is FRNRAP in the germline V gene. The CDR3 loop spans 14 amino acids. V lost 6 bases, J lost 4 bases, and 13 bases lay in between. This chain's CDR3 is CASGPTGSGNTIYF. The CDR3 bases are TGTGCTAGTGGCCCTACAGGGTCCGGAAACACCATATATTTT.

V usage is TRBV7-9 and J usage is TRBJ2-7; TRBD1 matches 8 bases. V was clipped by 3 bases and J by 3 bases; unmatched bases: 4. CDR1 and CDR2 from the germline V gene are SEHNR and FQNEAQ (reference sequence). The CDR3 is made up of 14 amino acids. In DNA, the CDR3 is TGTGCCAGCAGCTTCGGACAGGGCAACTACGAGCAGTACTTC. It translates to CASSFGQGNYEQYF.

The rearrangement joins TRBV4-1 to TRBJ2-7; 12 positions match TRBD2. There are 15 residues in the CDR3. Trimming cost V 3 bases and J 4 bases; bases outside gene matches: 4. Germline V lookup: CDR1 MGHRA, CDR2 YSYEKL. For the CDR3, the DNA is TGCGCCAGCAGCCATCTAGCGGGGGGGCCTTACGAGCAGTACTTC. Translated: CASSHLAGGPYEQYF.

In its sample, this clone was seen many times. The V and J genes are TRBV5-4 and TRBJ1-2; maybe TRBD1 (6 bases). In germline, CDR1 is SGHNT, CDR2 YYREEE (reference sequence). The V end lost 4 bases, the J end lost 8 bases, and 21 bases lay between the germline ends. The CDR3 consists of 15 residues. The CDR3 nucleotides read TGTGCCAGCAGCCCGGGGGGGGGCAGGTTGGAAGGCTACACCTTC. The encoded protein is CASSPGGGRLEGYTF.

This clone showed up many times. This chain connects TRBV4-2 to TRBJ2-5; D is unclear. Germline V gives CDR1 LGHNA, CDR2 YNFKEQ. Trimming removed 3 bases from V and 2 bases from J, with 10 bases in between. This CDR3 has 14 amino acids. The CDR3 here is CASSHRPVQETQYF. CDR3 sequence (DNA): TGTGCCAGCAGCCATCGTCCGGTTCAAGAGACCCAGTACTTC.

In its sample, this clone was seen many times. The V gene is TRBV6-5, the J gene TRBJ1-5; D gene uncertain. CDR1 is MNHEY, CDR2 SVGAGI, per germline. V was trimmed by 8 bases and J by 1 base, leaving 12 bases between them. The CDR3 is made up of 14 amino acids. This CDR3 is CASPRRGSNQPQHF. The CDR3 region has the DNA TGTGCCAGCCCTCGGCGGGGAAGCAATCAGCCCCAGCATTTT.

The rearrangement uses TRBV7-9 and TRBJ2-7; 7 bases match TRBD2. The CDR3 loop spans 15 amino acids. The V segment lost 5 bases and the J segment 0 bases; nucleotides outside the gene matches: 7. Germline V gives CDR1 SEHNR, CDR2 FQNEAQ (reference sequence). CDR3 amino acids: CASSGLAGSSYEQYF. CDR3 DNA sequence: TGTGCCAGCAGCGGATTAGCGGGCAGCTCCTACGAGCAGTACTTC.

This clone was seen at least ten times. The chain is built from TRBV12-5 and TRBJ1-1, with TRBD1 matching over 8 bases. The CDR3 loop spans 14 amino acids. After removal of 2 bases from V and 6 bases from J, the junction contained 5 bases not matched to a gene. Germline CDR1 and CDR2: LGHNT and FRNRAP. The CDR3 coding sequence is TGTGCTAGTGGTTTGTACAGGGGGGCCTCTGAAGCTTTCTTT. As protein: CASGLYRGASEAFF.

This clone was seen at least ten times. The rearrangement joins TRBV27 to TRBJ1-2; no definite D call. CDR3 size: 14 residues. Trimming took off 6 bases at V and 3 bases at J, with 14 bases between the two ends. Germline values: CDR1 MNHEY, CDR2 SMNVEV (reference sequence). For the CDR3, the DNA is TGTGCCAGCAGCCCCACACCCCTAGACTATGGCTACACCTTC. Protein product: CASSPTPLDYGYTF.

In its sample, this clone was seen many times. V and J are TRBV4-1 and TRBJ1-3; 7 bases are a match to TRBD1. The CDR3 is 20 amino acids. Trimming removed 0 bases from V and 0 bases from J; junction bases left unmatched: 14. CDR1 and CDR2 from the germline V gene are MGHRA and YSYEKL. The CDR3 here is CASSQEYRDRLRPSGNTIYF. The CDR3, as DNA: TGCGCCAGCAGCCAAGAGTACCGGGACAGACTTAGGCCCTCTGGAAACACCATATATTTT.

This clone was seen many times. This sequence joins TRBV5-1 and TRBJ2-5; no clear D gene. The CDR3 covers 13 residues. The ends were cut back, 5 bases at V and 1 base at J, with 9 bases in the middle. From germline, CDR1 is SGHRS and CDR2 YFSETQ. The CDR3 sequence is CASSTALQETQYF. The DNA for the CDR3 is TGCGCCAGCAGTACAGCCCTCCAAGAGACCCAGTACTTC.

This clone was seen many times. This sequence joins TRBV6-1 and TRBJ1-2, with a possible D match to TRBD1 (6 bases). The length of the CDR3 is 15 residues. The germline gives CDR1 MNHNS, CDR2 SASEGT. Trimming took 4 bases from V and 1 from J, leaving 13 bases between them. The CDR3 bases are TGTGCCAGCAGTGCCCGGGACATGGTTAACTATGGCTACACCTTC. This sequence encodes CASSARDMVNYGYTF.

The chain is built from TRBV7-9 and TRBJ1-1; D remains unclear. Trimming shortened V by 3 bases and J by 2 bases, and 10 bases separated the two germline ends. Germline V gene lookup returns CDR1 SEHNR and CDR2 FQNEAQ (reference sequence). CDR3 length equals 14 residues. The CDR3 DNA sequence: TGTGCCAGCAGCTTTTCCATTACAAACACTGAAGCTTTCTTT. It translates to CASSFSITNTEAFF. Looking up the rest from reference TRBV7-9 and TRBJ1-1 gives the full variable domain: DTGVSQNPRHKITKRGQNVTFRCDPISEHNRLYWYRQTLGQGPEFLTYFQNEAQLEKSRLLSDRFSAERPKGSFSTLEIQRTEQGDSAMYLCASSFSITNTEAFFGQGTRLTVV.

This clone has just a few counts. The rearrangement links TRBV9 to TRBJ1-4; D not resolved. CDR3 length equals 15 residues. The germline CDR1 and CDR2 sequences are SGDLS and YYNGEE. V was clipped by 0 bases and J by 5 bases, with 11 bases between them. The CDR3 spells CASSVGAVQNEKLFF. In DNA, the CDR3 is TGTGCCAGCAGCGTAGGTGCAGTTCAAAATGAAAAACTGTTTTTT.

This clone was seen repeatedly, ten times or more. V usage is TRBV18 and J usage is TRBJ2-1; 7 bases align to TRBD1. The CDR3 loop spans 17 amino acids. J gave up 2 bases and V 2 bases, and 9 bases lay outside the gene matches. The germline V gene has CDR1 KGHSH and CDR2 LQKENI. The CDR3 DNA sequence: TGTGCCAGCTCACCAAGTGAAGGGGGCATCGCCTACAATGAGCAGTTCTTC. Encoded protein: CASSPSEGGIAYNEQFF. Full variable domain (remainder filled in from reference TRBV18 and TRBJ2-1): NAGVMQNPRHLVRRRGQEARLRCSPMKGHSHVYWYRQLPEEGLKFMVYLQKENIIDESGMPKERFSAEFPKEGPSILRIQQVVRGDSAAYFCASSPSEGGIAYNEQFFGPGTRLTVL.

At least ten counts were recorded for this clone. J is TRBJ2-7 and V is TRBV12-1; the table's D gene call, TRBD1, was not cross checked with the DNA. TRBV12-1 is assigned pseudogene status. This CDR3 spans 15 amino acids. The CDR3 is CASRSGQGARYEQYF. The DNA of the CDR3 is TGTGCCAGCAGGAGCGGACAGGGGGCGAGGTACGAGCAGTACTTC.

This clone was recorded many times. J is TRBJ2-7 and V is TRBV10-3; D is possibly TRBD2 (6 bases). From germline, CDR1 is ENHRY and CDR2 SYGVKD. V lost 3 bases to trimming and J lost 3 bases, with 18 bases between them. The CDR3 extends over 16 amino acids. The CDR3: CAISDPGDWRVYEQYF. CDR3 nucleotides: TGTGCCATCAGTGACCCGGGGGATTGGAGGGTCTACGAGCAGTACTTC.

This clone was found a few times. This chain connects TRBV6-5 to TRBJ2-5, with 8 bases matching TRBD1. The J call could be wrong; TRBJ2-7 is a better fit for the DNA end. The length of the CDR3 is 16 residues. The germline V gene has CDR1 MNHEY and CDR2 SVGAGI. Written as DNA, the CDR3 is TGTGCCAGCAGTTCTCCCTGGGACAGGAACTACTACGAGCAGTACTTC. Encoded protein: CASSSPWDRNYYEQYF.

This clone was seen more than once but under ten times. The chain joins TRBV2 to TRBJ1-5, with D unclear. CDR1 SNHLY and CDR2 FYNNEI come from the germline V gene. The CDR3 is made up of 15 amino acids. V was shortened by 2 bases and J by 0 bases, with 8 bases between the two germline ends. CDR3 in DNA: TGTGCCAGCAGTGAAAGAACTTATAGCAATCAGCCCCAGCATTTT. Residues: CASSERTYSNQPQHF.

This clone was counted many times. The rearrangement uses TRBV5-6 and TRBJ2-2; 7 bases map to TRBD2. CDR3 size: 16 residues. J was trimmed by 4 bases and V by 1 base; bases with no gene match: 7. Germline CDR1 is SGHDT and CDR2 is YYEEEE. For the CDR3, the DNA is TGTGCCAGCAGCTTGAGATTAAGGACTAGCACCGGGGAGCTGTTTTTT. Protein product: CASSLRLRTSTGELFF.

In this sample, this clone turned up many times. CDR3 DNA: TGCGCCAGCAGCCCCCCGGGACAGAGACTTTACGAGCAGTACTTC. Protein product: CASSPPGQRLYEQYF. This chain joins TRBV5-1 and TRBJ2-7, with 7 positions matching TRBD1. The CDR3 is 15 residues long. Looked up from germline, CDR1 is SGHRS and CDR2 is YFSETQ. J gave up 4 bases and V 4 bases, and 11 bases lay outside the gene matches.

The gene calls are TRBV5-6 and TRBJ2-7; TRBD1 matches at 8 bases. The CDR3 sequence is 13 residues long. With 4 bases clipped from V and 4 bases from J, the junction kept 4 bases outside the gene matches. From germline, CDR1 is SGHDT and CDR2 YYEEEE. DNA for the CDR3: TGTGCCAGCAGCACCGGGACAGGTTACGAGCAGTACTTC. Amino acids: CASSTGTGYEQYF.

In its sample, this clone was seen many times. This chain uses TRBV27 with TRBJ2-5; TRBD1 matches at 10 bases. The V and J ends lost 3 bases and 6 bases, in that order; junction bases with no gene match: 7. The germline V gene has CDR1 MNHEY and CDR2 SMNVEV (reference sequence). This CDR3 has 15 amino acids. The CDR3 reads CASSFSTGGVKTQYF. The DNA of the CDR3 is TGTGCCAGCAGTTTCTCGACAGGGGGCGTAAAGACCCAGTACTTC.